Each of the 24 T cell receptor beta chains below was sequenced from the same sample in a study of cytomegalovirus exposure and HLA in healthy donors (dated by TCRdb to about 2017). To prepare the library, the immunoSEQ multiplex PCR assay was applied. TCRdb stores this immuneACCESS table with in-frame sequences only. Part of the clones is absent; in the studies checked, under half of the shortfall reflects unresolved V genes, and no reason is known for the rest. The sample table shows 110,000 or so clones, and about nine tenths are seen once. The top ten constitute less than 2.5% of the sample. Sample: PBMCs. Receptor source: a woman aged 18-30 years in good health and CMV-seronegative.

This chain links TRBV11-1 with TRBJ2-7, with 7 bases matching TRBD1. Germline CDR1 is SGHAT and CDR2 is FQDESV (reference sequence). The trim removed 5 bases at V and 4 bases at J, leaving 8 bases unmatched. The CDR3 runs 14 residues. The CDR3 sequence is CASSPTDRRYEQYF. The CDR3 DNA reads TGTGCCAGCAGCCCTACGGACAGGCGTTACGAGCAGTACTTC.

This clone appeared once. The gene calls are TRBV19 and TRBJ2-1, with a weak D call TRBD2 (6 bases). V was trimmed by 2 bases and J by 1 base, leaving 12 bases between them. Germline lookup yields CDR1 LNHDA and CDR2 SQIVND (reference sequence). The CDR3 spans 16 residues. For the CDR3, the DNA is TGTGCCAGTAGTATAAGGGCGGGAAGGTCCTACAATGAGCAGTTCTTC. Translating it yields CASSIRAGRSYNEQFF.

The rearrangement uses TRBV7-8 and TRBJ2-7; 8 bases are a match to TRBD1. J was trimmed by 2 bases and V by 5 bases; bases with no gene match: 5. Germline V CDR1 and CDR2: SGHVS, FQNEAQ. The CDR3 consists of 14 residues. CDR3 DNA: TGTGCCAGCAGCCTCGGGACAGGTACCTACGAGCAGTACTTC. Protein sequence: CASSLGTGTYEQYF.

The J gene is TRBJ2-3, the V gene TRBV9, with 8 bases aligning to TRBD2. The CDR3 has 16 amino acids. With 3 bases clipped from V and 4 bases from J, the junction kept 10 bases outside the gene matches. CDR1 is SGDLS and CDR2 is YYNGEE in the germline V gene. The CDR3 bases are TGTGCCAGCAGCGCTGTTTCCGGGACTAGGCCAGATACGCAGTATTTT. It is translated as CASSAVSGTRPDTQYF.

For the CDR3, the DNA is TGTGCCAGCTCACCCCAGTTGGGACAGGGAAACACTGAAGCTTTCTTT. Translated: CASSPQLGQGNTEAFF. The chain uses TRBV18 and TRBJ1-1; 9 bases fit TRBD1. V trimming: 3 bases; J trimming: 2 bases; junction bases outside the gene matches: 7. Germline CDR1 is KGHSH and CDR2 is LQKENI. This CDR3 is built from 16 residues.

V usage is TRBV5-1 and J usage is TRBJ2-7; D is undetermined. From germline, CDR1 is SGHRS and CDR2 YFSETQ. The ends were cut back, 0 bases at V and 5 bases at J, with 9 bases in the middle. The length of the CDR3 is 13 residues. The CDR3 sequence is CASSLERAHEQYF. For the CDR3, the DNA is TGCGCCAGCAGCTTGGAGCGAGCCCACGAGCAGTACTTC.

Written as DNA, the CDR3 is TGTGCCAGCAGGACAGTAACTTCTACGCAGTATTTT. Translated: CASRTVTSTQYF. The chain joins TRBV28 to TRBJ2-3, with TRBD1 as a possible D gene (5 bases). CDR1 and CDR2 (germline): MDHEN, SYDVKM. CDR3 length: 12 residues. Trimming removed 6 bases from V and 8 bases from J, with 12 bases in between.

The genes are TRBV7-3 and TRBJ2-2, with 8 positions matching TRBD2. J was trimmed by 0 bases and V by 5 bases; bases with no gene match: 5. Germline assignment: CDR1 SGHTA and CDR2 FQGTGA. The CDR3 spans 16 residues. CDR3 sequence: CASSPERESNTGELFF. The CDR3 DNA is TGTGCCAGCAGCCCAGAGCGGGAGTCGAACACCGGGGAGCTGTTTTTT. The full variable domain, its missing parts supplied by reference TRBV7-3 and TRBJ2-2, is GAGVSQTPSNKVTEKGKYVELRCDPISGHTALYWYRQSLGQGPEFLIYFQGTGAADDSGLPNDRFFAVRPEGSVSTLKIQRTERGDSAVYLCASSPERESNTGELFFGEGSRLTVL.

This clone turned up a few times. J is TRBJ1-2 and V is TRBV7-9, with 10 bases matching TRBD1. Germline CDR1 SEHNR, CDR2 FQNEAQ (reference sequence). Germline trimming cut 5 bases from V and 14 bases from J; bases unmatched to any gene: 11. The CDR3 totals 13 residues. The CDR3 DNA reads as TGTGCCAGCAGCCTTAGGACAGGGGGAATAGAAACCTTC. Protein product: CASSLRTGGIETF.

The CDR3 coding sequence is TGTGCCAGCAGCACGGGAGACAATGAGCAGTTCTTC. It translates to CASSTGDNEQFF. The chain links TRBV11-1 to TRBJ2-1; D perhaps matches TRBD2 (6 bases). There are 12 residues in the CDR3. Germline CDR1 is SGHAT and CDR2 is FQDESV (reference sequence). Trimming removed 5 bases from V and 5 bases from J, with 7 bases in between.

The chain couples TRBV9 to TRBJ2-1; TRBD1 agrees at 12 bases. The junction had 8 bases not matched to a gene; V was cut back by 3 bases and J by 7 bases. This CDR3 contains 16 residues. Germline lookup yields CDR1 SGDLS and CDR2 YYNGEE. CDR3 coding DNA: TGTGCCAGCAGCGCCGGTCCGGGACAGGGGGCAAATGAGCAGTTCTTC. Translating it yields CASSAGPGQGANEQFF.

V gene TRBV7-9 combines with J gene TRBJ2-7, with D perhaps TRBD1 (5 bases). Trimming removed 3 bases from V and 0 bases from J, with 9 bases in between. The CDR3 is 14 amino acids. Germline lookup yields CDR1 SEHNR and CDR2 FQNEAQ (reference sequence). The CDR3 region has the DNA TGTGCCAGCAGCTTCCAGGGAAGCTCCTACGAGCAGTACTTC. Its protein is CASSFQGSSYEQYF.

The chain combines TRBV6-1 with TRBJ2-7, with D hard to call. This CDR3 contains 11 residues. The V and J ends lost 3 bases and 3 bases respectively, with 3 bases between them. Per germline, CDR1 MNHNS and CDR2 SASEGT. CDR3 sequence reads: CASSDLYEQYF. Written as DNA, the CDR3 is TGTGCCAGCAGTGACCTCTACGAGCAGTACTTC.

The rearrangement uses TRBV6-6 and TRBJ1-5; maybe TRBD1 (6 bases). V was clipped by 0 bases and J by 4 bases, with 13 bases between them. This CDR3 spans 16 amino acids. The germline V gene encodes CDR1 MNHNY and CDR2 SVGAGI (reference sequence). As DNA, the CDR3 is TGTGCCAGCAGTTACTCGGGGGGGGGCTGGAATCAGCCCCAGCATTTT. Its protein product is CASSYSGGGWNQPQHF.

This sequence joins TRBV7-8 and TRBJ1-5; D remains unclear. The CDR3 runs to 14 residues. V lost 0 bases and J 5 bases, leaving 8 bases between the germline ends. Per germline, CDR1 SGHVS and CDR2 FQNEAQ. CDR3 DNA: TGTGCCAGCAGCTTAGCCACGCGCGATCAGCCCCAGCATTTT. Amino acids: CASSLATRDQPQHF.

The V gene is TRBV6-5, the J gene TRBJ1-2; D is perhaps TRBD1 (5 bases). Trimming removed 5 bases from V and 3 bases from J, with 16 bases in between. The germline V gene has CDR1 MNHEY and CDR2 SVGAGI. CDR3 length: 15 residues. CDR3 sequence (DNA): TGTGCCAGCAGTACCCCAGGGATCGGCGACTATGGCTACACCTTC. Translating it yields CASSTPGIGDYGYTF.

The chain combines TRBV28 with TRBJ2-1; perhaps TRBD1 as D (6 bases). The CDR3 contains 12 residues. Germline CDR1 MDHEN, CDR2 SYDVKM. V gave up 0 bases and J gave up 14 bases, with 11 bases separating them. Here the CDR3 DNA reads TGTGCCAGCAGTTTATGGGACAGCGTGGAGTTCTTC. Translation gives CASSLWDSVEFF.

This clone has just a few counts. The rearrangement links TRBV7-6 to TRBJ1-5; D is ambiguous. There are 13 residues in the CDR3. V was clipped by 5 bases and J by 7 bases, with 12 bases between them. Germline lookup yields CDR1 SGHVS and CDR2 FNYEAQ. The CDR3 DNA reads TGTGCCAGCAGCGAGTACGGGAGCCAGCCCCAGCATTTT. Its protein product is CASSEYGSQPQHF.

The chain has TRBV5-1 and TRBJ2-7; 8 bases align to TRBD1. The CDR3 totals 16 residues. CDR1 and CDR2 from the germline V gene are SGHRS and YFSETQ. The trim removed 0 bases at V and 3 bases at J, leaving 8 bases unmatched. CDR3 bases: TGCGCCAGCAGCTTGGTTCCCGGACAGGGCGTCTACGAGCAGTACTTC. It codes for CASSLVPGQGVYEQYF. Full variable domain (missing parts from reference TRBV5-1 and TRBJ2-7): KAGVTQTPRYLIKTRGQQVTLSCSPISGHRSVSWYQQTPGQGLQFLFEYFSETQRNKGNFPGRFSGRQFSNSRSEMNVSTLELGDSALYLCASSLVPGQGVYEQYFGPGTRLTVT.

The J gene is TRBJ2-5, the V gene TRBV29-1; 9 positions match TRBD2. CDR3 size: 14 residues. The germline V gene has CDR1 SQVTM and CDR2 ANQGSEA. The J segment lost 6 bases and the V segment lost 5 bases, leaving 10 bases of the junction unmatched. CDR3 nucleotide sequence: TGCAGCGTTCTTGCCCAGGGACTAGCAAAGACCCAGTACTTC. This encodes CSVLAQGLAKTQYF.

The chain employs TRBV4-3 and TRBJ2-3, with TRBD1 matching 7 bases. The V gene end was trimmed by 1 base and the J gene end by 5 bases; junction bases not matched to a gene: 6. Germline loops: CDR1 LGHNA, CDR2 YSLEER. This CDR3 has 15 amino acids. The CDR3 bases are TGCGCCAGCAGCCAAGGACAGGGCGAGGTAGATACGCAGTATTTT. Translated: CASSQGQGEVDTQYF.

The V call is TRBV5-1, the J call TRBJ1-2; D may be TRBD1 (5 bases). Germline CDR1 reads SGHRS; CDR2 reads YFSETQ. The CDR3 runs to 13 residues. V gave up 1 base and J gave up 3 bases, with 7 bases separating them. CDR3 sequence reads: CASSLTGDYGYTF. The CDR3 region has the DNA TGCGCCAGCAGCTTGACAGGTGACTATGGCTACACCTTC.

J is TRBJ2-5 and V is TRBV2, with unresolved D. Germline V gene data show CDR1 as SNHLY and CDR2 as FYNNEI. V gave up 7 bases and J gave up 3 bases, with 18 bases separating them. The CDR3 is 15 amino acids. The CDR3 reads CASTSEWSGKETQYF. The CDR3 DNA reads TGTGCCAGCACAAGTGAATGGTCGGGTAAAGAGACCCAGTACTTC.

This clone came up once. The CDR3 region is CASSEGQGYNNEQFF. CDR3 DNA sequence: TGTGCCAGCAGTGAAGGACAGGGTTACAACAATGAGCAGTTCTTC. This rearrangement joins TRBV6-1 to TRBJ2-1, with 7 bases aligning to TRBD1. The CDR3 is 15 amino acids. CDR1 MNHNS and CDR2 SASEGT come from the germline V gene. With V trimmed by 1 base and J by 5 bases, 5 bases remained unmatched.